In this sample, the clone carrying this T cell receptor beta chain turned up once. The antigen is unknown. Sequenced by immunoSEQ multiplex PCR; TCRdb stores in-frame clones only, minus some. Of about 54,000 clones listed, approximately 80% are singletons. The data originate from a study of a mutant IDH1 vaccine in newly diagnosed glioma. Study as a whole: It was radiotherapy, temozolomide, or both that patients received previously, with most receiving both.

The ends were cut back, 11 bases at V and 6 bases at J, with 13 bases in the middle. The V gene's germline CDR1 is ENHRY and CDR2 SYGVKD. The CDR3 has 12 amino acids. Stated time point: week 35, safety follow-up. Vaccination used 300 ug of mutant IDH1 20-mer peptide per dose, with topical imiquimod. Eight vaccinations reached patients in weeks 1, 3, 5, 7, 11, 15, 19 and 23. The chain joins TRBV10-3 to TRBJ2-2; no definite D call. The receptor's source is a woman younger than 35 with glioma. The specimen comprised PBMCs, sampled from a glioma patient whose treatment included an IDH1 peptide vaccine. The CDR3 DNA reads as TGTGCCTCGGGTGGGAATCCCGGGGAGCTGTTTTTT. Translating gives CASGGNPGELFF.